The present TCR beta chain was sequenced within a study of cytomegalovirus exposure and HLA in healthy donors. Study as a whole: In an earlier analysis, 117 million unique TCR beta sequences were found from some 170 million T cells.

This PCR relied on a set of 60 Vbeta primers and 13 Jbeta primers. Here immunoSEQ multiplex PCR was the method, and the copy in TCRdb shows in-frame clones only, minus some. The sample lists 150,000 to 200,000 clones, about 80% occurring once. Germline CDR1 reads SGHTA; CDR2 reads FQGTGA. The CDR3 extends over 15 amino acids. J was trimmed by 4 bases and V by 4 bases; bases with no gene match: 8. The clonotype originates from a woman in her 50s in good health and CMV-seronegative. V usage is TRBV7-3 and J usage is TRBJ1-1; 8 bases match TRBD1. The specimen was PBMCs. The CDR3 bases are TGTGCCAGCAGCTACAACGGACAGGGCCTCACTGAAGCTTTCTTT. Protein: CASSYNGQGLTEAFF.